This paragraph covers one T cell receptor (beta chain) sequence. This sample is drawn from a study of T-cell reconstitution after alpha-beta-depleted transplantation in children. The TCRbeta library was prepared with unique molecular identifiers. TCRdb analysed the PCR reads with MiXCR anew, one entry per CDR3 protein. Of some 500,000 distinct CDR3 sequences listed, about 16% were seen once; the top ten hold roughly 3.3%. The receptor was isolated from a human donor who donated a stem cell graft to a child with acute lymphoblastic leukemia. This specimen was PBMCs from the stem cell graft donor, taken from the stem cell graft.

The CDR3 DNA is TGTGCCACCAGCAGAGAGGCTAGCGGCGACGAGCAGTACTTC. This codes for CATSREASGDEQYF. The V gene is TRBV15, the J gene TRBJ2-7, with 7 bases that match TRBD2. This CDR3 has 14 residues. The germline gives CDR1 LNHNV, CDR2 YYDKDF (reference sequence). The V and J ends lost 0 bases and 5 bases, in that order; junction bases with no gene match: 4.